The next 7 T cell receptor beta chains were all read from a single sample in a study of blood T cells in healthy people across ages. The use of a sample-barcoded 5' primer and a J-beta primer mix characterized a second PCR of roughly 6 to 11 cycles. TCRdb called the 5' RACE reads again in MiXCR, with one record for every CDR3 protein. Here the sample spans about 1.8 million distinct CDR3 sequences, around half being singletons. The sample taken for sequencing was blood. All receptors derive from a woman aged 40 to 55 in good health.

The V gene is TRBV12-3 or TRBV12-4, the J gene TRBJ2-1, with D perhaps TRBD1 (5 bases). The germline V and J ends were trimmed by 7 bases and 9 bases, with 22 bases remaining between them. The CDR3 is 15 residues long. CDR3 residues: CASKAAGPNIGEQFF. CDR3 DNA: TGTGCCAGCAAAGCCGCAGGGCCGAATATAGGTGAGCAGTTCTTC.

The chain is built from TRBV5-1 and TRBJ1-4; maybe TRBD1 (6 bases). V was clipped by 2 bases and J by 6 bases, with 11 bases between them. This CDR3 has 14 amino acids. The germline CDR1 and CDR2 sequences are SGHRS and YFSETQ. The DNA of the CDR3 is TGCGCCAGCAGCTTAGGGGGGCTGCATGAAAAACTGTTTTTT. Translating gives CASSLGGLHEKLFF. Complete variable domain (other parts from reference TRBV5-1 and TRBJ1-4): KAGVTQTPRYLIKTRGQQVTLSCSPISGHRSVSWYQQTPGQGLQFLFEYFSETQRNKGNFPGRFSGRQFSNSRSEMNVSTLELGDSALYLCASSLGGLHEKLFFGSGTQLSVL.

V gene TRBV5-4 combines with J gene TRBJ2-1; D is undetermined. The CDR3 extends over 11 amino acids. Trimming took 10 bases from V and 0 from J, leaving 5 bases between them. Looked up from germline, CDR1 is SGHNT and CDR2 is YYREEE (reference sequence). The CDR3 DNA is TGTGCCCCCGGCTCCTACAATGAGCAGTTCTTC. Translation: CAPGSYNEQFF.

This chain uses TRBV7-9 with TRBJ1-6, with D tentatively TRBD1 (6 bases). This CDR3 region has 15 residues. CDR1 and CDR2 (germline): SEHNR, FQNEAQ (reference sequence). V lost 4 bases and J 5 bases, leaving 12 bases between the germline ends. As DNA, the CDR3 is TGTGCCAGCAGCTACCTCAGGGGAAATAATTCACCCCTCCACTTT. It encodes CASSYLRGNNSPLHF.

This clonotype occurred a few times. The chain recombines TRBV7-2 with TRBJ2-7; the D gene is possibly TRBD1 (5 bases). V dropped 1 base and J dropped 4 bases, with 17 bases sitting between them. This CDR3 is built from 16 residues. Germline V gene data show CDR1 as SGHTA and CDR2 as FQGNSA. Here the CDR3 reads CASSLGNKGYGYEQYF. The DNA of the CDR3 is TGTGCCAGCAGCTTAGGGAACAAGGGGTACGGATACGAGCAGTACTTC.

This clonotype occurred a few times. The chain uses TRBV4-1 and TRBJ2-7; D gene uncertain. The germline CDR1 and CDR2 sequences are MGHRA and YSYEKL. Trimming left V 2 bases short and J 1 base short, with 18 bases between. This CDR3 spans 17 amino acids. For the CDR3, the DNA is TGCGCCAGCAGCCAACTGACTTCTGGCCTCAGTTCCTACGAGCAGTACTTC. Translation gives CASSQLTSGLSSYEQYF.

Regarding this clonotype: Sequence at one end of the junction differs from germline and may be a read error. V is TRBV6-5 and J is TRBJ2-1; 9 nucleotides agree with TRBD2. This CDR3 is 15 amino acids long. The germline V gene encodes CDR1 MNHEY and CDR2 SVGAGI. The CDR3 nucleotides are TGTGCCGGCAGTTATTCGGCTAGCGGGGCCAATGAGCAGTTCTTC. This encodes CAGSYSASGANEQFF.